These T cell receptor beta chains were read from a single sample in a study of T cells after yellow fever vaccination. MiXCR, applied by TCRdb to the 5' RACE reads, yields one record per CDR3 protein. The profile covers some 200,000 distinct CDR3 sequences, with 2.5% to 3.5% appearing a single time and around 3% taken by the ten largest. Source: CD4+ T cells sorted from PBMCs, taken 10 days after the yellow fever booster vaccination. Source of these receptors: a man between 18 and 35 years old who received the YFV17D yellow fever vaccine. CDR3s include the opening cysteine and the closing phenylalanine or tryptophan. The D gene is left open where the match is weak. Where a row states a size, it is once, few, many or the class of an expanded clone; other rows omit it.

J | size | D | V | CDR3 | DNA
TRBJ1-1 | many | - | TRBV14 | CASSRPDPNTEAFF | TGTGCCAGCAGCCGACCCGACCCCAACACTGAAGCTTTCTTT
TRBJ2-5 | many | - | TRBV20-1 | CSARELTGRETQYF | TGCAGTGCTAGAGAACTAACAGGGAGAGAGACCCAGTACTTC
TRBJ2-5 | - | - | TRBV30 | CAWSQWGSTQEETQYF | TGTGCCTGGAGTCAATGGGGTTCTACACAGGAGGAGACCCAGTACTTC
TRBJ1-2 | - | - | TRBV5-1 | CASNRGRGGYTF | TGCGCCAGCAATCGGGGGCGCGGAGGCTACACCTTC
TRBJ2-1 | many | TRBD1 | TRBV5-1 | CASSLARWQGADSYNEQFF | TGCGCCAGCAGCTTGGCTCGCTGGCAGGGGGCCGATTCCTACAATGAGCAGTTCTTC
TRBJ2-5 | - | - | TRBV7-2 | CASSLDRGLETQYF | TGTGCCAGCAGCTTAGATAGGGGGTTGGAGACCCAGTACTTC
TRBJ1-3 | many | - | TRBV12-3/TRBV12-4 | CASSLRASGNTIYF | TGTGCCAGCAGTTTGAGGGCCTCTGGAAACACCATATATTTT
TRBJ1-3 | - | TRBD1 | TRBV20-1 | CSAIQGTISGNTIYF | TGCAGTGCCATACAGGGGACTATCTCTGGAAACACCATATATTTT
TRBJ2-7 | - | - | TRBV30 | CAWSNQQGSEQYF | TGTGCCTGGAGTAACCAACAGGGATCCGAGCAGTACTTC
TRBJ2-3 | many | TRBD1 | TRBV11-1 | CASSPRQGGTDTQYF | TGTGCCAGCAGCCCCAGACAGGGGGGCACAGATACGCAGTATTTT
TRBJ2-5 | many | TRBD1 | TRBV7-9 | CASSEDRVMETQYF | TGTGCCAGCTCCGAGGACAGGGTAATGGAGACCCAGTACTTC
TRBJ1-6 | - | - | TRBV20-1 | CSASKESSYNSPLHF | TGCAGTGCTAGTAAGGAGAGCTCCTATAATTCACCCCTCCACTTT
TRBJ2-7 | many | - | TRBV12-3/TRBV12-4 | CASSFWGGHEQYF | TGTGCCAGCAGTTTTTGGGGGGGGCACGAGCAGTACTTC
TRBJ1-4 | many | - | TRBV5-1 | CASSLERGNEKLFF | TGCGCCAGCAGCTTGGAGAGGGGAAATGAAAAACTGTTTTTT
TRBJ1-2 | few | - | TRBV19 | CASSMVNYGYTF | TGTGCCAGTAGTATGGTGAACTATGGCTACACCTTC
TRBJ2-5 | many | TRBD1 | TRBV7-8 | CASSLGQGSGTQYF | TGTGCCAGCAGCTTAGGACAGGGGTCAGGGACCCAGTACTTC
TRBJ1-6 | few | - | TRBV4-3 | CASSQVLAQGSGNSPLHF | TGCGCCAGCAGCCAAGTCTTGGCACAGGGAAGCGGTAATTCACCCCTCCACTTT
TRBJ1-1 | many | - | TRBV7-2 | CASRGGNTEAFF | TGTGCCAGCAGGGGGGGAAACACTGAAGCTTTCTTT
TRBJ2-2 | few | TRBD1 | TRBV5-1 | CASLFGTATNTGELFF | TGCGCCAGTCTGTTTGGGACAGCGACGAACACCGGGGAGCTGTTTTTT
TRBJ1-2 | few | - | TRBV6-2/TRBV6-3 | CASSYWNGYTF | TGTGCCAGCAGTTACTGGAATGGCTACACCTTC
TRBJ1-1 | many | - | TRBV5-1 | CASSLVIGGANTEAFF | TGCGCCAGCAGCTTGGTCATCGGGGGTGCGAACACTGAAGCTTTCTTT
TRBJ2-3 | many | - | TRBV6-2/TRBV6-3 | CASSWEARDTQYF | TGTGCCAGCAGTTGGGAGGCCCGTGATACGCAGTATTTT
TRBJ2-3 | - | - | TRBV11-2 | CASSSNKGGASTDTQYF | TGTGCCAGCAGCTCGAATAAGGGCGGGGCGAGCACAGATACGCAGTATTTT
TRBJ2-3 | few | - | TRBV29-1 | CSVHLGDTQYF | TGCAGCGTTCATCTAGGTGATACGCAGTATTTT
TRBJ1-6 | many | - | TRBV20-1 | CSAPAPGRNNSPLHF | TGCAGTGCCCCAGCCCCGGGACGGAATAATTCACCCCTCCACTTT
TRBJ2-5 | few | - | TRBV7-9 | CASSATQETQYF | TGTGCCAGCAGCGCCACCCAAGAGACCCAGTACTTC
TRBJ2-1 | few | - | TRBV12-5 | CAGVEDRIGEQFF | TGTGCTGGAGTCGAAGACCGCATCGGTGAGCAGTTCTTC
TRBJ2-5 | many | - | TRBV12-3/TRBV12-4 | CASSLAGYETQYF | TGTGCCAGCAGTTTAGCAGGATACGAGACCCAGTACTTC
TRBJ2-5 | many | TRBD2 | TRBV7-7 | CASSLGLAGVEETQYF | TGTGCCAGCAGCCTGGGACTAGCGGGGGTGGAGGAGACCCAGTACTTC
TRBJ2-2 | many | - | TRBV10-2 | CASIQFSTGELFF | TGCGCCAGCATCCAATTCAGCACCGGGGAGCTGTTTTTT
TRBJ2-5 | few | - | TRBV5-4 | CASAEEFAETQYF | TGTGCCAGCGCCGAGGAGTTCGCGGAGACCCAGTACTTC
TRBJ1-2 | - | TRBD1 | TRBV6-2/TRBV6-3 | CASRTIGTVVHGYTF | TGTGCCAGCAGGACAATCGGGACAGTGGTTCATGGCTACACCTTC
TRBJ2-1 | few | - | TRBV6-4 | CASSGGGRDEQFF | TGTGCCAGCAGTGGCGGTGGACGAGATGAGCAGTTCTTC
TRBJ1-3 | few | - | TRBV7-8 | CASSSRGVQSTGNTIYF | TGTGCCAGCAGCTCCCGGGGGGTTCAGTCTACTGGAAACACCATATATTTT
TRBJ1-1 | - | TRBD1 | TRBV20-1 | CSAGDRGRNTEAFF | TGCAGTGCGGGGGACAGGGGGAGGAACACTGAAGCTTTCTTT
TRBJ2-1 | many | - | TRBV4-2 | CASSQAKYNEQFF | TGTGCCAGCAGCCAAGCAAAGTACAATGAGCAGTTCTTC
TRBJ1-4 | many | TRBD1 | TRBV12-3/TRBV12-4 | CASSKRTGGNEKLFF | TGTGCCAGCAGTAAACGGACAGGGGGAAATGAAAAACTGTTTTTT
TRBJ2-2 | many | - | TRBV12-3/TRBV12-4 | CASRHTGELFF | TGTGCCAGCCGGCACACCGGGGAGCTGTTTTTT
TRBJ2-2 | many | TRBD1 | TRBV5-1 | CASSQMRGPGELFF | TGCGCCAGCAGCCAGATGAGGGGGCCCGGGGAGCTGTTTTTT
TRBJ2-5 | - | TRBD1 | TRBV6-5 | CASRRGTGVFGQGETQYF | TGTGCCAGCAGGAGGGGGACAGGGGTTTTTGGCCAGGGGGAGACCCAGTACTTC
TRBJ1-1 | many | - | TRBV18 | CASSPSSGGPINTEAFF | TGTGCCAGCTCACCCAGTAGTGGGGGCCCTATTAACACTGAAGCTTTCTTT